This TCR beta chain appears in the sequencing data of a study of blood T cell repertoires in COVID-19 (dated by TCRdb to about 2020). Describing the broader study: The collaborator samples originated in the United States, Italy and Spain and spanned the acute and convalescent phases of COVID-19. The material from the prospective study consisted of cDNA or gDNA derived from T cells, B-cell-depleted T cells, or PBMCs. Subjects who had been exposed to COVID-19, were actively infected with it, or had recovered from it provided the deeply sampled blood TCRbeta repertoires that made up the dataset. The repertoires were released in a freely available public database intended as a resource for research on the immune response to SARS-CoV-2. Samples came from the ongoing ImmuneRACE study (first 160 participants) plus 1,254 subjects from 6 global collaborators. Sample metadata almost always included a de-identified subject ID, COVID-19 status, age in years and sex. Where available, HLA class I and class II types were obtained from metadata supplied by the sample provider rather than from assay-based typing.

Whole blood was collected in K2EDTA tubes by collaborating institutions according to the institutions' own protocols. For TCRbeta analysis, collaborators shipped samples as frozen whole blood, isolated PBMCs, or DNA extracted from either of those sample types. General conclusions and limits of the study: The quantity of clinical and demographic metadata differed by source and by participant and was supplied without curation.

Note on this clone: The antigen this receptor binds is unknown. No much larger clonotype is one base removed from it; base qualities were not supplied.

CDR1 GTSNPN and CDR2 SVGIG are derived from the germline V gene (reference sequence). From the cysteine through the phenylalanine, the CDR3 covers 13 amino acids. Here the CDR3 DNA is all that survives: 39 bases in frame from base 1. TCRbeta CDR3 regions were amplified from genomic DNA using the immunoSEQ Assay, a bias-controlled multiplex PCR. The original methods were these. The number of nucleated cells in each sample was estimated by amplification of reference gene primers within the assay. To quantify the absolute abundance of each unique TCRbeta CDR3 rearrangement, sequence reads were collapsed and filtered. For each sample, productive Simpson clonality was calculated as the square root of Simpson's diversity index over productive rearrangements. TCRdb limited this immuneACCESS table to in-frame rearrangements with V and J called. A share of clones is missing; checked studies link under half to unresolved V genes, and the rest is unexplained. The DNA gave D and trimming, while V, J and clone size come from that table. The sample table shows some 97,000 clones, and approximately 80% are seen once. The top ten clones comprise about 12% of the sample.

Recombination linked TRBV30 to TRBJ1-4; the D gene cannot be named for sure. This sequence originates from a woman in her 70s with acute or convalescent COVID-19. What was sequenced was peripheral blood. This receptor carries the CDR3 CATAFSGGEKLFF. The base sequence is TGTGCTACGGCCTTCTCCGGAGGGGAAAAACTGTTTTTT.